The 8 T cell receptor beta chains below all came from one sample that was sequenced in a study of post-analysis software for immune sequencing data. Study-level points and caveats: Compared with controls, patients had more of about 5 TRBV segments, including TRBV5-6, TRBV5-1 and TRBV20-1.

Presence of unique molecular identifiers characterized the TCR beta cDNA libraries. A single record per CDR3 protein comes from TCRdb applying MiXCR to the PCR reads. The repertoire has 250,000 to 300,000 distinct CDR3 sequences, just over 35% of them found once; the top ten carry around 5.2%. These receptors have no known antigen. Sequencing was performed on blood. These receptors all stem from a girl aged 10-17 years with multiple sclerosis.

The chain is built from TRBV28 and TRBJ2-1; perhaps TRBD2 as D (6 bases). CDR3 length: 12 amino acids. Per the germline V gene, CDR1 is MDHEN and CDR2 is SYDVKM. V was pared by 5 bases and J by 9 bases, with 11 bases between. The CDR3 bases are TGTGCCAGCAGTCGACTCGGGAGTGAGCAGTTCTTC. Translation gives CASSRLGSEQFF.

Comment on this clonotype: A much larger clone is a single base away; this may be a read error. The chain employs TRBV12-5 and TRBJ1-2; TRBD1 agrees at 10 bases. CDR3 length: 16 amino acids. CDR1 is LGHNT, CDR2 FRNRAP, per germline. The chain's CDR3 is CASGLPTSTGGYGYAF. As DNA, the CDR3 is TGTGCTAGTGGTTTGCCCACCTCGACAGGGGGCTATGGCTACGCCTTC.

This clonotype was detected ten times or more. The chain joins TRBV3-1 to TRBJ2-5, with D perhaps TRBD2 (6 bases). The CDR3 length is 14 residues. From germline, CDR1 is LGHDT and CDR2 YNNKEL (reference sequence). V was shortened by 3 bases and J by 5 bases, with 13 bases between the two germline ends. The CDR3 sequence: CASSQGSGRETQYF. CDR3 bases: TGTGCCAGCAGCCAGGGTAGCGGACGGGAGACCCAGTACTTC.

The CDR3 DNA is TGTGCCATCAATTCCCCAGCCGAAACCGGGGAGCTGTTTTTT. It is translated as CAINSPAETGELFF. The rearrangement links TRBV10-3 to TRBJ2-2; D gene uncertain. The CDR3 is made up of 14 amino acids. V was pared by 7 bases and J by 5 bases, with 14 bases between. The germline CDR1 and CDR2 sequences are ENHRY and SYGVKD.

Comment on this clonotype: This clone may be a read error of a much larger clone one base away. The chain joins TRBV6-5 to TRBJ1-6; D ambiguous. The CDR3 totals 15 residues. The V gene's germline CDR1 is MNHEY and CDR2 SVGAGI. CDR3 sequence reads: CVSSRWTQNNSPPHF. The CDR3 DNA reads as TGTGTCAGCAGTAGGTGGACGCAGAATAATTCACCCCCCCACTTT.

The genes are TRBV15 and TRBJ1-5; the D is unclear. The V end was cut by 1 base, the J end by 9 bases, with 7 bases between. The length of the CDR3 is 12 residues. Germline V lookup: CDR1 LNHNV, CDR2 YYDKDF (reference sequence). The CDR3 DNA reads TGTGCCACCAGCAGAGTGGAGGGGCCCCAGCATTTT. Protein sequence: CATSRVEGPQHF.

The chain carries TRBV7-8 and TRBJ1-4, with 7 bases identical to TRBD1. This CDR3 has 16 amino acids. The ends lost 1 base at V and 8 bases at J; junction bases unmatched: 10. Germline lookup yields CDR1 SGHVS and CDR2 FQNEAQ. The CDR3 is CASSLEGARHDEKLFF. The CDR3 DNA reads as TGTGCCAGCAGCTTAGAGGGGGCCAGGCACGACGAAAAACTGTTTTTT.

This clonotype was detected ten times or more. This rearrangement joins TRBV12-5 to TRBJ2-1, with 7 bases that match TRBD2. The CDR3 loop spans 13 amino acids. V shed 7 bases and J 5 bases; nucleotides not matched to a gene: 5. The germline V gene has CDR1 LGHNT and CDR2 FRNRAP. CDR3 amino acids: CASDSGNDNEQFF. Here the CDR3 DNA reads TGTGCTAGTGACAGCGGGAATGACAATGAGCAGTTCTTC.